These T cell receptor beta chains were read from a single sample in a study of cytomegalovirus exposure and HLA in healthy donors. Produced via immunoSEQ multiplex PCR; TCRdb's table is partial and in-frame only. This sample yields 200,000 or so clones, of which 82% are seen a single time; under 7.5% belongs to the top ten. Sequencing was carried out using PBMCs. The receptors stem from a woman aged 50 to 60 in good health and CMV-seropositive. Each CDR3 is given with its conserved first and last residue. A D gene is named only where the DNA matches it firmly. Where a row states a size, it is once, few, many or the class of an expanded clone; other rows omit it.

J gene: TRBJ2-7
D gene: .
clone size: .
V gene: TRBV28
CDR3 protein: CASSSFGGAAREQYF
CDR3 DNA: TGTGCCAGCAGTTCCTTTGGAGGGGCCGCGAGAGAGCAGTACTTC

J gene: TRBJ2-5
D gene: .
clone size: .
V gene: TRBV28
CDR3 protein: CASSFRDKQETQYF
CDR3 DNA: TGTGCCAGCAGTTTCAGGGACAAGCAAGAGACCCAGTACTTC

J gene: TRBJ2-1
D gene: TRBD1
clone size: .
V gene: TRBV13
CDR3 protein: CASSDRTYNEQFF
CDR3 DNA: TGTGCCAGTTCGGACAGGACCTACAATGAGCAGTTCTTC

J gene: TRBJ1-5
D gene: TRBD1
clone size: few
V gene: TRBV18
CDR3 protein: CASSGDRASNQPQHF
CDR3 DNA: TGTGCCAGCTCCGGGGACAGGGCGAGCAATCAGCCCCAGCATTTT

J gene: TRBJ1-1
D gene: .
clone size: .
V gene: TRBV13
CDR3 protein: CASSLGSGGTEAFF
CDR3 DNA: TGTGCCAGCAGCCTAGGTTCGGGAGGCACTGAAGCTTTCTTT

J gene: TRBJ1-2
D gene: .
clone size: .
V gene: TRBV10-1
CDR3 protein: CASRTLTGLYGYTF
CDR3 DNA: TGCGCCAGCAGGACACTTACAGGGCTCTATGGCTACACCTTC

J gene: TRBJ2-5
D gene: TRBD1
clone size: .
V gene: TRBV2
CDR3 protein: CASSPQTGVSETQYF
CDR3 DNA: TGTGCCAGCAGCCCCCAAACAGGGGTCTCAGAGACCCAGTACTTC

J gene: TRBJ2-7
D gene: TRBD1
clone size: .
V gene: TRBV5-6
CDR3 protein: CASSFTGERNYEQYF
CDR3 DNA: TGTGCCAGCAGCTTCACAGGGGAGAGGAACTACGAGCAGTACTTC

J gene: TRBJ2-7
D gene: TRBD1
clone size: .
V gene: TRBV5-1
CDR3 protein: CASSLAQGNGEQYF
CDR3 DNA: TGCGCCAGCAGCTTGGCACAGGGGAACGGCGAGCAGTACTTC

J gene: TRBJ1-1
D gene: TRBD1
clone size: .
V gene: TRBV7-8
CDR3 protein: CASSGQTGVNTEAFF
CDR3 DNA: TGTGCCAGCAGCGGCCAGACAGGGGTGAACACTGAAGCTTTCTTT

J gene: TRBJ2-7
D gene: .
clone size: .
V gene: TRBV5-6
CDR3 protein: CASSPGVLVSYEQYF
CDR3 DNA: TGTGCCAGCAGTCCAGGGGTACTAGTCTCCTACGAGCAGTACTTC

J gene: TRBJ1-6
D gene: .
clone size: .
V gene: TRBV10-3
CDR3 protein: CAISSVARNAPLHF
CDR3 DNA: TGTGCCATCTCCTCTGTAGCTAGGAACGCACCCCTCCACTTT

J gene: TRBJ2-5
D gene: TRBD2
clone size: .
V gene: TRBV7-7
CDR3 protein: CASSLNPSGQETQYF
CDR3 DNA: TGTGCCAGCAGCTTAAATCCTAGCGGACAAGAGACCCAGTACTTC

J gene: TRBJ2-3
D gene: TRBD2
clone size: .
V gene: TRBV28
CDR3 protein: CASSPGGLAGKGTDTQYF
CDR3 DNA: TGTGCCAGCAGCCCCGGGGGACTAGCGGGAAAGGGTACAGATACGCAGTATTTT

J gene: TRBJ2-7
D gene: .
clone size: .
V gene: TRBV11-1
CDR3 protein: CASSLRGNQAVVHEQYF
CDR3 DNA: TGTGCCAGCAGCTTACGTGGTAACCAGGCCGTCGTCCACGAGCAGTACTTC

J gene: TRBJ1-2
D gene: .
clone size: .
V gene: TRBV19
CDR3 protein: CASSMAQGRYYGYTF
CDR3 DNA: TGTGCCAGTAGTATGGCCCAGGGGCGATACTATGGCTACACCTTC

J gene: TRBJ2-1
D gene: .
clone size: once
V gene: TRBV11-2
CDR3 protein: CASSLPSTNEQFF
CDR3 DNA: TGTGCCAGCAGCTTACCATCAACAAATGAGCAGTTCTTC

J gene: TRBJ2-3
D gene: TRBD1
clone size: .
V gene: TRBV4-3
CDR3 protein: CASSQETPDRGPTDTQYF
CDR3 DNA: TGCGCCAGCAGCCAGGAGACCCCGGACAGGGGGCCCACAGATACGCAGTATTTT

J gene: TRBJ1-4
D gene: .
clone size: .
V gene: TRBV18
CDR3 protein: CASSRLQGEGEKLFF
CDR3 DNA: TGTGCCAGCTCACGATTACAGGGTGAAGGCGAAAAACTGTTTTTT

J gene: TRBJ2-2
D gene: TRBD2
clone size: .
V gene: TRBV18
CDR3 protein: CASSPIASGSTGELFF
CDR3 DNA: TGTGCCAGCTCACCAATTGCTAGCGGGAGCACCGGGGAGCTGTTTTTT

J gene: TRBJ2-2
D gene: .
clone size: .
V gene: TRBV7-9
CDR3 protein: CASSPPAASAITGELFF
CDR3 DNA: TGTGCCAGCAGTCCTCCCGCCGCTAGCGCTATAACCGGGGAGCTGTTTTTT

J gene: TRBJ1-5
D gene: .
clone size: few
V gene: TRBV15
CDR3 protein: CATSRVTRGVNQPQHF
CDR3 DNA: TGTGCCACCAGCAGAGTGACCAGGGGAGTCAATCAGCCCCAGCATTTT

J gene: TRBJ2-1
D gene: TRBD1
clone size: once
V gene: TRBV28
CDR3 protein: CASSAGTGDLNEQFF
CDR3 DNA: TGTGCCAGCAGCGCCGGGACAGGGGACCTTAATGAGCAGTTCTTC

J gene: TRBJ2-2
D gene: .
clone size: once
V gene: TRBV6-1
CDR3 protein: CASSALNTGELFF
CDR3 DNA: TGTGCCAGCAGTGCTCTTAACACCGGGGAGCTGTTTTTT

J gene: TRBJ2-5
D gene: TRBD1
clone size: .
V gene: TRBV10-2
CDR3 protein: CASSDFLGQGNQETQYF
CDR3 DNA: TGCGCCAGCAGTGATTTTCTGGGACAGGGGAACCAAGAGACCCAGTACTTC

J gene: TRBJ1-2
D gene: TRBD1
clone size: few
V gene: TRBV28
CDR3 protein: CASRGYNTGDRYGYTF
CDR3 DNA: TGTGCCAGCAGGGGTTATAATACAGGGGACCGCTATGGCTACACCTTC

J gene: TRBJ1-4
D gene: .
clone size: .
V gene: TRBV7-8
CDR3 protein: CASSPWTVSTNEKLFF
CDR3 DNA: TGTGCCAGCAGCCCCTGGACAGTTTCAACTAATGAAAAACTGTTTTTT

J gene: TRBJ2-7
D gene: .
clone size: many
V gene: TRBV5-3
CDR3 protein: CASSGDTFYEQYF
CDR3 DNA: TGTGCCAGCAGCGGGGACACCTTCTACGAGCAGTACTTC

J gene: TRBJ1-1
D gene: .
clone size: .
V gene: TRBV19
CDR3 protein: CASSAGAGGTEAFF
CDR3 DNA: TGTGCCAGTAGTGCAGGGGCTGGAGGCACTGAAGCTTTCTTT

J gene: TRBJ2-1
D gene: TRBD2
clone size: .
V gene: TRBV28
CDR3 protein: CASSPEAGGRFNEQFF
CDR3 DNA: TGTGCCAGCAGTCCGGAAGCGGGAGGGCGTTTCAATGAGCAGTTCTTC

J gene: TRBJ2-7
D gene: TRBD2
clone size: few
V gene: TRBV7-2
CDR3 protein: CASSVGLAGPYEQYF
CDR3 DNA: TGTGCCAGCAGCGTGGGACTAGCGGGGCCGTACGAGCAGTACTTC

J gene: TRBJ2-7
D gene: TRBD1
clone size: .
V gene: TRBV15
CDR3 protein: CATSRDRGRGSYEQYF
CDR3 DNA: TGTGCCACCAGCAGAGATAGAGGCAGGGGGTCCTACGAGCAGTACTTC

J gene: TRBJ2-1
D gene: .
clone size: .
V gene: TRBV5-5
CDR3 protein: CASSLWWAGATNEQFF
CDR3 DNA: TGTGCCAGCAGCTTGTGGTGGGCAGGGGCGACAAATGAGCAGTTCTTC

J gene: TRBJ1-1
D gene: TRBD1
clone size: .
V gene: TRBV28
CDR3 protein: CASSSYRDRGREAFF
CDR3 DNA: TGTGCCAGCAGTTCCTACCGGGACAGGGGACGGGAAGCTTTCTTT

J gene: TRBJ2-3
D gene: .
clone size: .
V gene: TRBV11-2
CDR3 protein: CASSLVAGGAGGLYF
CDR3 DNA: .

J gene: TRBJ1-6
D gene: .
clone size: .
V gene: TRBV7-5
CDR3 protein: CVRSGTDRGPSPLHF
CDR3 DNA: TGTGTCAGAAGCGGTACCGACAGGGGGCCTTCACCCCTCCACTTT

J gene: TRBJ2-2
D gene: .
clone size: few
V gene: TRBV19
CDR3 protein: CASLYSPEYTGELFF
CDR3 DNA: TGTGCCAGCCTTTACAGTCCCGAGTACACCGGGGAGCTGTTTTTT

J gene: TRBJ2-3
D gene: TRBD2
clone size: .
V gene: TRBV23-1
CDR3 protein: CASSQSLRTSGTSTDTQYF
CDR3 DNA: TGCGCCAGCAGTCAATCCCTCAGGACTAGCGGGACTAGCACAGATACGCAGTATTTT

J gene: TRBJ1-5
D gene: TRBD1
clone size: .
V gene: TRBV28
CDR3 protein: CASSRRTGEGQPQHF
CDR3 DNA: TGTGCCAGCAGTAGACGGACAGGGGAGGGACAGCCCCAGCATTTT

J gene: TRBJ2-1
D gene: .
clone size: .
V gene: TRBV5-1
CDR3 protein: CASSLPGKGEQFF
CDR3 DNA: TGCGCCAGCAGCTTGCCAGGGAAGGGTGAGCAGTTCTTC

J gene: TRBJ1-2
D gene: .
clone size: .
V gene: TRBV6-6
CDR3 protein: CASSQVGHHYGYTF
CDR3 DNA: TGTGCCAGCAGTCAGGTGGGACATCACTATGGCTACACCTTC

J gene: TRBJ1-4
D gene: TRBD1
clone size: .
V gene: TRBV10-3
CDR3 protein: CATAPGTANEKLFF
CDR3 DNA: TGTGCCACCGCCCCGGGGACAGCTAATGAAAAACTGTTTTTT

J gene: TRBJ1-4
D gene: TRBD1
clone size: .
V gene: TRBV5-6
CDR3 protein: CASSKDRGANEKLFF
CDR3 DNA: TGTGCCAGCAGCAAGGACAGGGGGGCTAATGAAAAACTGTTTTTT

J gene: TRBJ2-3
D gene: TRBD2
clone size: .
V gene: TRBV5-4
CDR3 protein: CASSLAGGRPSTDTQYF
CDR3 DNA: TGTGCCAGCAGCTTGGCCGGCGGGAGGCCCAGCACAGATACGCAGTATTTT

J gene: TRBJ2-5
D gene: TRBD2
clone size: .
V gene: TRBV9
CDR3 protein: CASSRGLDQETQYF
CDR3 DNA: TGTGCCAGCAGCCGGGGACTAGACCAAGAGACCCAGTACTTC

J gene: TRBJ2-7
D gene: TRBD2
clone size: .
V gene: TRBV5-1
CDR3 protein: CASMVSGDSYEQYF
CDR3 DNA: TGCGCCAGCATGGTGAGCGGGGACTCCTACGAGCAGTACTTC

J gene: TRBJ1-2
D gene: .
clone size: many
V gene: TRBV29-1
CDR3 protein: CSVDSGRYGYTF
CDR3 DNA: TGCAGCGTTGATTCAGGCAGATACGGCTACACCTTC

J gene: TRBJ2-7
D gene: .
clone size: .
V gene: TRBV5-4
CDR3 protein: CASSLQGPRIGYEQYF
CDR3 DNA: TGTGCCAGCAGCTTGCAGGGGCCGCGCATTGGCTACGAGCAGTACTTC

J gene: TRBJ1-2
D gene: .
clone size: .
V gene: TRBV7-9
CDR3 protein: CASSGPPGDLFYGYTF
CDR3 DNA: TGTGCCAGCAGCGGCCCCCCGGGAGACCTTTTTTATGGCTACACCTTC

J gene: TRBJ2-3
D gene: .
clone size: .
V gene: TRBV28
CDR3 protein: CASSLGADTQYF
CDR3 DNA: TGTGCCAGCAGTTTGGGAGCAGATACGCAGTATTTT

J gene: TRBJ1-1
D gene: .
clone size: .
V gene: TRBV6-5
CDR3 protein: CASRRRRNTEAFF
CDR3 DNA: TGTGCCAGCAGGAGGAGACGGAACACTGAAGCTTTCTTT